A selection of T cell receptor beta chains follows, all from one sample in a study of blood T cell repertoires in COVID-19. Assay: immunoSEQ multiplex PCR; the TCRdb copy retains only in-frame clones and omits some. The sample shows almost 300,000 clones, around 87% of them seen only once. The sequenced sample was peripheral blood. These receptors came from a man aged 70 or older with acute or convalescent COVID-19. The CDR3 runs from the conserved cysteine through the conserved F or W. Fields, in order: CDR3 DNA, CDR3 protein, J gene, V gene, D gene, clone size. D genes are given only for firm matches. Clone size is given for some rows only: seen once, a few or many times, or a class if the clone is expanded.

CDR3nt: TGTGCCAGCAGTCTCGGACTTTTACAAGAGACCCAGTACTTC; CDR3aa: CASSLGLLQETQYF; j_gene: TRBJ2-5; v_gene: TRBV2; d_gene: .; abundance: .
CDR3nt: TGTGCCAGCAGCTTGGGGTCTTCTAGTCTCTCCTACGAGCAGTACTTC; CDR3aa: CASSLGSSSLSYEQYF; j_gene: TRBJ2-7; v_gene: TRBV5-4; d_gene: .; abundance: .
CDR3nt: TGTGCCAGCAGTGAAGGGTCGGCAGGGATAGGGCAGCCCCAGCATTTT; CDR3aa: CASSEGSAGIGQPQHF; j_gene: TRBJ1-5; v_gene: TRBV2; d_gene: .; abundance: few
CDR3nt: TGTGCCAGCAGCCGGATTATCGGACACCGGTCGAGGCACAATCAGCCCCAGCATTTT; CDR3aa: CASSRIIGHRSRHNQPQHF; j_gene: TRBJ1-5; v_gene: TRBV3-1/TRBV3-2; d_gene: .; abundance: .
CDR3nt: TGCGCCAGCAGCTTGGTCGGCACTGAAGCTTTCTTT; CDR3aa: CASSLVGTEAFF; j_gene: TRBJ1-1; v_gene: TRBV5-1; d_gene: .; abundance: .
CDR3nt: TGTGCCAGCAGCTTATACAGGAATGGTCGGACTAGCGGAACCTACGAGCAGTACTTC; CDR3aa: CASSLYRNGRTSGTYEQYF; j_gene: TRBJ2-7; v_gene: TRBV7-2; d_gene: TRBD2; abundance: .
CDR3nt: TGTGCCAGCAGCAGACAGCGCAATGAGCAGTTCTTC; CDR3aa: CASSRQRNEQFF; j_gene: TRBJ2-1; v_gene: TRBV27; d_gene: .; abundance: .
CDR3nt: TGTGCCACGAGCGTCACAGGGAAAGGGGACAATCAGCCCCAGCATTTT; CDR3aa: CATSVTGKGDNQPQHF; j_gene: TRBJ1-5; v_gene: TRBV15; d_gene: .; abundance: .
CDR3nt: TGTGCCAGCAGCTTCCGGGACAGGGAGGATGAGCAGTTCTTC; CDR3aa: CASSFRDREDEQFF; j_gene: TRBJ2-1; v_gene: TRBV11-3; d_gene: TRBD1; abundance: .
CDR3nt: TGTGCCAGTAGGTTTTCAGGAACTAATGAAAAACTGTTTTTT; CDR3aa: CASRFSGTNEKLFF; j_gene: TRBJ1-4; v_gene: TRBV19; d_gene: .; abundance: .
CDR3nt: TGTGCCAGCAGCTCCGCGGGGGGTAGGTACGAGCAGTACTTC; CDR3aa: CASSSAGGRYEQYF; j_gene: TRBJ2-7; v_gene: TRBV11-2; d_gene: TRBD2; abundance: .
CDR3nt: TGTGCCAGCAGCACACAGGGGGTGGGCACTGAAGCTTTCTTT; CDR3aa: CASSTQGVGTEAFF; j_gene: TRBJ1-1; v_gene: TRBV7-2; d_gene: TRBD1; abundance: once
CDR3nt: TGTGCCAGTACGATCCAGTGGACTAGCAATTACAATGAGCAGTTCTTC; CDR3aa: CASTIQWTSNYNEQFF; j_gene: TRBJ2-1; v_gene: TRBV19; d_gene: TRBD2; abundance: .
CDR3nt: TGTGCCACCAGGGAGGTTGGTCGAGGAGAGACCCAGTACTTC; CDR3aa: CATREVGRGETQYF; j_gene: TRBJ2-5; v_gene: TRBV28; d_gene: .; abundance: few
CDR3nt: TGTGCCAGCAGCTTAGCACGGTTGAACACTGAAGCTTTCTTT; CDR3aa: CASSLARLNTEAFF; j_gene: TRBJ1-1; v_gene: TRBV7-2; d_gene: .; abundance: once
CDR3nt: TGTGCCAGCAGTTCGACAGCGCTTACCTACGAGCAGTACTTC; CDR3aa: CASSSTALTYEQYF; j_gene: TRBJ2-7; v_gene: TRBV27; d_gene: .; abundance: .
CDR3nt: TGCGCCAGCAGCAGGACTACCGGGACAGGGGGCCACGAGCAGTACTTC; CDR3aa: CASSRTTGTGGHEQYF; j_gene: TRBJ2-7; v_gene: TRBV5-1; d_gene: TRBD1; abundance: .
CDR3nt: TGCAGTGCTTCGACAGGGAGCGGCTACACCTTC; CDR3aa: CSASTGSGYTF; j_gene: TRBJ1-2; v_gene: TRBV20-1; d_gene: TRBD1; abundance: .
CDR3nt: TGTGCCAGCAGTTTCTCCTTCGGGTCCCAGTACTTC; CDR3aa: CASSFSFGSQYF; j_gene: TRBJ2-5; v_gene: TRBV28; d_gene: .; abundance: once
CDR3nt: TGTGCCAGCAAACCAGGAGGAGAGACCCAGTACTTC; CDR3aa: CASKPGGETQYF; j_gene: TRBJ2-5; v_gene: TRBV12-3/TRBV12-4; d_gene: .; abundance: .
CDR3nt: TGCGCCAGCAGCTTGGCCGGGGGAGAGACCCAGTACTTC; CDR3aa: CASSLAGGETQYF; j_gene: TRBJ2-5; v_gene: TRBV5-1; d_gene: .; abundance: .
CDR3nt: TGTGCCTGGAGTGCAGGCAGGGGCCCTAATCAGCCCCAGCATTTT; CDR3aa: CAWSAGRGPNQPQHF; j_gene: TRBJ1-5; v_gene: TRBV30; d_gene: .; abundance: .
CDR3nt: TGTGCCTGGGGGGGAGGATCTGAAGCTTTCTTT; CDR3aa: CAWGGGSEAFF; j_gene: TRBJ1-1; v_gene: TRBV30; d_gene: .; abundance: .
CDR3nt: TGTGCCAGCAGCGCGGGACTAGCGACCACAGATACGCAGTATTTT; CDR3aa: CASSAGLATTDTQYF; j_gene: TRBJ2-3; v_gene: TRBV9; d_gene: TRBD2; abundance: .
CDR3nt: TGTGCCAGCAGTTCCCATTCGGGGGGACCCGTCTACGAGCAGTACTTC; CDR3aa: CASSSHSGGPVYEQYF; j_gene: TRBJ2-7; v_gene: TRBV6-5; d_gene: TRBD2; abundance: .
CDR3nt: TGTGCCAGTGGGAGGGGATCCCAAGATACGCAGTATTTT; CDR3aa: CASGRGSQDTQYF; j_gene: TRBJ2-3; v_gene: TRBV7-9; d_gene: TRBD2; abundance: once
CDR3nt: TGTGCCAGCAGTAAACAGGGAGAACTGTTTTTT; CDR3aa: CASSKQGELFF; j_gene: TRBJ1-4; v_gene: TRBV6-5; d_gene: .; abundance: .
CDR3nt: TGTGCCAGCAGCCCAGGGACTAGCGGGGCCCACAATGAGCAGTTCTTC; CDR3aa: CASSPGTSGAHNEQFF; j_gene: TRBJ2-1; v_gene: TRBV7-3; d_gene: TRBD2; abundance: .
CDR3nt: TGTGCCAGCAGCCCACAGGGGATTGGTGCAAATCAGCCCCAGCATTTT; CDR3aa: CASSPQGIGANQPQHF; j_gene: TRBJ1-5; v_gene: TRBV28; d_gene: TRBD1; abundance: .
CDR3nt: TGTGCCACCAGCAGAGGAGGACAGGAAGAGACCCAGTACTTC; CDR3aa: CATSRGGQEETQYF; j_gene: TRBJ2-5; v_gene: TRBV15; d_gene: TRBD1; abundance: .
CDR3nt: TGCGCCAGCAGCCAAGATTACAGAGATAGCACAGATACGCAGTATTTT; CDR3aa: CASSQDYRDSTDTQYF; j_gene: TRBJ2-3; v_gene: TRBV4-3; d_gene: .; abundance: .
CDR3nt: TGTGCCAGCTCACCAAGTGGTCCCCCGACTACCGGGTCACCCCTCCACTTT; CDR3aa: CASSPSGPPTTGSPLHF; j_gene: TRBJ1-6; v_gene: TRBV18; d_gene: .; abundance: .
CDR3nt: TGTGCATCCGGCGGGGTGAACACCGGGGAGCTGTTTTTT; CDR3aa: CASGGVNTGELFF; j_gene: TRBJ2-2; v_gene: TRBV11-2; d_gene: .; abundance: once
CDR3nt: TGTGCCAGCAGTGAAGAGGGGGCAGCTTATAATTCACCCCTCCACTTT; CDR3aa: CASSEEGAAYNSPLHF; j_gene: TRBJ1-6; v_gene: TRBV2; d_gene: TRBD1; abundance: once
CDR3nt: TGTGCCAGTAGTGACAGCCGAAATCAGCCCCAGCATTTT; CDR3aa: CASSDSRNQPQHF; j_gene: TRBJ1-5; v_gene: TRBV19; d_gene: .; abundance: once
CDR3nt: TGTGCCAGCAGTAAAGAGACTAAACTGTTTTTT; CDR3aa: CASSKETKLFF; j_gene: TRBJ1-4; v_gene: TRBV6-2/TRBV6-3; d_gene: .; abundance: .
CDR3nt: TGTGCCAGCAGTGAGACAGGATTAGGGAATCAGCCCCAGCATTTT; CDR3aa: CASSETGLGNQPQHF; j_gene: TRBJ1-5; v_gene: TRBV6-6; d_gene: .; abundance: few
CDR3nt: TGTGCCAGCAGCTTAAATCTCGGGGAGCTGTTTTTT; CDR3aa: CASSLNLGELFF; j_gene: TRBJ2-2; v_gene: TRBV7-3; d_gene: .; abundance: many
CDR3nt: TGTGCCAGCAGTCCCCCCCTCCAGCGGGGCCCCTACGAGCAGTACTTC; CDR3aa: CASSPPLQRGPYEQYF; j_gene: TRBJ2-7; v_gene: TRBV28; d_gene: TRBD2; abundance: .
CDR3nt: TGTGCCAGCAGCGGAGGGACCTCTACTATCTATGGCTACACCTTC; CDR3aa: CASSGGTSTIYGYTF; j_gene: TRBJ1-2; v_gene: TRBV5-4; d_gene: .; abundance: few
CDR3nt: TGTGCCAGCAGCTATTCGGGTGACACTGAAGCTTTCTTT; CDR3aa: CASSYSGDTEAFF; j_gene: TRBJ1-1; v_gene: TRBV7-2; d_gene: .; abundance: .
CDR3nt: TGTGCCAGCAGAAAGGGGTCCAGCAATCAGCCCCAGCATTTT; CDR3aa: CASRKGSSNQPQHF; j_gene: TRBJ1-5; v_gene: TRBV2; d_gene: .; abundance: .
CDR3nt: TGTGCCAGCAGTGTCGGGCTAGCGGGAGGGAGTCCCTACAATGAGCAGTTCTTC; CDR3aa: CASSVGLAGGSPYNEQFF; j_gene: TRBJ2-1; v_gene: TRBV2; d_gene: TRBD2; abundance: once
CDR3nt: TGCGCCAGCAGCCCGACGGCAACCCGGGCAACTAATGAAAAACTGTTTTTT; CDR3aa: CASSPTATRATNEKLFF; j_gene: TRBJ1-4; v_gene: TRBV4-1; d_gene: .; abundance: .